Presented here are 29 T cell receptor beta chains from one specimen sequenced in a study of CD8 T cells in Susac syndrome. Roughly 0.45 to 1 ug RNA was reverse transcribed with random hexamers. From the immunoSEQ multiplex PCR reads, TCRdb called clonotypes with MiXCR, one entry per CDR3 protein. Of about 250,000 distinct CDR3 sequences listed, roughly 95% are singletons. The sample taken for sequencing was CD4+ T cells from PBMCs. These receptors originate from a human donor with multiple sclerosis.

The chain employs TRBV20-1 and TRBJ1-6; D gene unclear. The CDR3 has 17 residues. The V gene's germline CDR1 is DFQATT and CDR2 SNEGSKA (reference sequence). The ends were cut back, 0 bases at V and 2 bases at J, with 14 bases in the middle. The CDR3 protein is CSARESPGGTYNSPLHF. The CDR3 coding sequence is TGCAGTGCTAGAGAGAGCCCAGGAGGAACCTATAATTCACCCCTCCACTTT.

The V and J genes are TRBV7-3 and TRBJ2-3; no firm D call. The CDR3 loop spans 14 amino acids. Germline V gene sequence: CDR1 SGHTA, CDR2 FQGTGA. Trimming shortened V by 3 bases and J by 2 bases, and 9 bases separated the two germline ends. The CDR3 coding sequence is TGTGCCAGCAGCTTTCGCGGATTCACAGATACGCAGTATTTT. Protein product: CASSFRGFTDTQYF.

The chain is built from TRBV5-1 and TRBJ2-5, with TRBD1 as a possible D gene (6 bases). Germline assignment: CDR1 SGHRS and CDR2 YFSETQ. This CDR3 is 14 amino acids long. The V end was cut by 1 base, the J end by 5 bases, with 12 bases between. CDR3 sequence (DNA): TGCGCCAGCAGCTTGCAGGGGATGGGGGAGACCCAGTACTTC. Its translation: CASSLQGMGETQYF.

The chain couples TRBV27 to TRBJ2-3; D not certain. The CDR3 consists of 15 residues. Germline-derived CDR1 and CDR2 are MNHEY and SMNVEV (reference sequence). The V end was cut by 6 bases, the J end by 1 base, with 14 bases between. CDR3 sequence reads: CASRLGGWGTDTQYF. CDR3 nucleotide sequence: TGTGCCAGCAGGTTGGGCGGATGGGGCACAGATACGCAGTATTTT.

This chain connects TRBV24-1 to TRBJ1-1, with D possibly being TRBD1 (6 bases). The CDR3 length is 16 residues. V lost 2 bases and J 0 bases, leaving 12 bases between the germline ends. Germline CDR1 is KGHDR and CDR2 is SFDVKD. The DNA of the CDR3 is TGTGCCACCAGTGATTCCGGGGGACACCTGAACACTGAAGCTTTCTTT. Translating it yields CATSDSGGHLNTEAFF.

The DNA of the CDR3 is TGTGCCAGCAGCTTGGGCAGGGTCCACGAGCAGTACTTC. As protein: CASSLGRVHEQYF. The chain uses TRBV11-2 and TRBJ2-7; D is perhaps TRBD1 (5 bases). The CDR3 consists of 13 residues. V lost 3 bases and J lost 5, with 11 bases in between. The germline CDR1 and CDR2 sequences are SGHAT and FQNNGV.

This clonotype was seen just once. The chain is built from TRBV18 and TRBJ2-6; possibly TRBD2 for D (6 bases). Trimming left V 1 base short and J 2 bases short, with 12 bases between. Germline CDR1 KGHSH, CDR2 LQKENI. The CDR3 is 17 residues long. Here the CDR3 reads CASSPLGPGAGANVLTF. The CDR3 DNA is TGTGCCAGCTCACCACTCGGCCCGGGAGCTGGGGCCAACGTCCTGACTTTC. Variable domain in full (rest from reference TRBV18 and TRBJ2-6): NAGVMQNPRHLVRRRGQEARLRCSPMKGHSHVYWYRQLPEEGLKFMVYLQKENIIDESGMPKERFSAEFPKEGPSILRIQQVVRGDSAAYFCASSPLGPGAGANVLTFGAGSRLTVL.

V gene TRBV30 combines with J gene TRBJ1-2; no firm D call. V lost 4 bases to trimming and J lost 8 bases, with 8 bases between them. The CDR3 is made up of 10 amino acids. Germline V gives CDR1 GTSNPN, CDR2 SVGIG (reference sequence). CDR3 nucleotides: TGTGCCTGGAAACAGACCGGCTACACCTTC. It is translated as CAWKQTGYTF.

This chain links TRBV3-1 with TRBJ2-1, with 8 positions matching TRBD2. Per germline, CDR1 LGHDT and CDR2 YNNKEL (reference sequence). Germline trimming cut 4 bases from V and 4 bases from J; bases unmatched to any gene: 6. The CDR3 consists of 15 residues. The CDR3 is CASSPSGSGYNEQFF. CDR3 bases: TGTGCCAGCAGCCCCAGCGGGAGCGGGTACAATGAGCAGTTCTTC.

This chain links TRBV23-1 with TRBJ1-2; D unclear. TRBV23-1 is treated as an ORF (open reading frame) with a function not yet certain. The CDR3 spans 15 residues. The V end lost 1 base, the J end lost 8 bases, and 17 bases lay between the germline ends. The CDR3 DNA reads as TGCGCCAGCAGTCAATTGATAAGCGGGAGAGGAGGCTACACCTTC. This encodes CASSQLISGRGGYTF.

This chain connects TRBV6-1 to TRBJ1-1; D may be TRBD1 (5 bases). The CDR3 extends over 15 amino acids. Germline loops: CDR1 MNHNS, CDR2 SASEGT. Trimming stripped 6 bases from V and 3 bases from J, with 17 bases between. The CDR3 is CASRHHPTGDTEAFF. CDR3 bases: TGTGCCAGCAGACACCATCCGACGGGGGACACTGAAGCTTTCTTT.

This clonotype occurred once. The chain's CDR3 is CASSLNTGGRTYEQYV. CDR3 coding DNA: TGTGCCAGCAGTTTAAACACGGGAGGCCGAACCTACGAGCAGTACGTC. V usage is TRBV28 and J usage is TRBJ2-7, with TRBD2 matching over 7 bases. V gave up 2 bases and J gave up 2 bases; unmatched junction bases: 9. Germline V gene sequence: CDR1 MDHEN, CDR2 SYDVKM. The CDR3 extends over 16 amino acids.

V usage is TRBV3-1 and J usage is TRBJ2-7, with 9 bases aligning to TRBD2. Germline V CDR1 and CDR2: LGHDT, YNNKEL (reference sequence). The J segment lost 4 bases and the V segment lost 2 bases, leaving 6 bases of the junction unmatched. CDR3 length: 15 amino acids. The CDR3 DNA is TGTGCCAGCAGCCAATCCGCGGGGGGGCCGTACGAGCAGTACTTC. Translated, it gives CASSQSAGGPYEQYF.

V is TRBV2 and J is TRBJ1-2, with D possibly matching TRBD1 (5 bases). The ends were cut back, 6 bases at V and 4 bases at J, with 18 bases in the middle. The CDR3 is made up of 15 amino acids. Germline V gene lookup returns CDR1 SNHLY and CDR2 FYNNEI. This CDR3 is CASSPPGLQGYGYTF. The CDR3 DNA follows: TGTGCCAGCAGCCCCCCGGGCCTCCAGGGCTATGGCTACACCTTC.

This clonotype was picked up one time. The chain links TRBV30 to TRBJ2-2; a possible D gene is TRBD2 (5 bases). Germline-derived CDR1 and CDR2 are GTSNPN and SVGIG (reference sequence). This CDR3 is 14 amino acids long. Trimming shortened V by 1 base and J by 4 bases, and 10 bases separated the two germline ends. DNA of the CDR3: TGTGCCTGGAGTGGGACCCGGGGCACCGGGGAGCTGTTTTTT. Translating it yields CAWSGTRGTGELFF.

The J gene is TRBJ2-1, the V gene TRBV30, with D perhaps being TRBD1 or TRBD2 (5 bases each). CDR3 length: 12 amino acids. The V end was cut by 5 bases, the J end by 6 bases, with 11 bases between. Germline CDR1 and CDR2: GTSNPN and SVGIG (reference sequence). The CDR3 DNA sequence: TGTGCCTGGGAGGCTGGGGGCAATGAGCAGTTCTTC. This translates into CAWEAGGNEQFF.

The genes are TRBV5-1 and TRBJ1-2; 9 bases align to TRBD1. This CDR3 comprises 14 residues. Germline values: CDR1 SGHRS, CDR2 YFSETQ. Unmatched junction bases numbered 5, after V lost 0 bases and J lost 8 bases. The CDR3 DNA is TGCGCCAGCAGCTTGGATAGGACAGGGGTCGGCTACACCTTC. Amino acid sequence: CASSLDRTGVGYTF.

This clonotype was counted between two and nine times. This chain uses TRBV27 with TRBJ1-1, with D perhaps matching TRBD1 (5 bases). The germline V and J ends were trimmed by 2 bases and 1 base, with 8 bases remaining between them. Looked up from germline, CDR1 is MNHEY and CDR2 is SMNVEV (reference sequence). The CDR3 extends over 14 amino acids. CDR3: CASSLMGTNTEAFF. CDR3 DNA: TGTGCCAGCAGTTTAATGGGGACGAACACTGAAGCTTTCTTT.

The V and J genes are TRBV4-1 and TRBJ1-1; D may be TRBD1 (6 bases). The CDR3 sequence is 14 residues long. CDR1 and CDR2 (germline): MGHRA, YSYEKL. Trimming pared 6 bases from V and 12 bases from J, leaving 23 bases between. For the CDR3, the DNA is TGCGCCAGCAGGGAGGGGCTCGGACAGTACGGTACTTTCTTT. Its translation is CASREGLGQYGTFF.

Here the CDR3 reads CASSSIGLEEQYF. The DNA for the CDR3 is TGTGCCAGCAGCTCAATAGGGCTAGAGGAGCAGTACTTC. The rearrangement uses TRBV7-2 and TRBJ2-7, with no clear D. Germline V gene sequence: CDR1 SGHTA, CDR2 FQGNSA. The V end lost 4 bases, the J end lost 7 bases, and 14 bases lay between the germline ends. This CDR3 is built from 13 residues.

The genes are TRBV20-1 and TRBJ2-7; 7 bases fit TRBD2. Germline-derived CDR1 and CDR2 are DFQATT and SNEGSKA (reference sequence). The CDR3 has 17 amino acids. V shed 0 bases, J shed 4 bases, and the junction held 15 bases outside the gene matches. CDR3 nucleotide sequence: TGCAGTGCTAGAGATCCGCTAGCGGAATCAAGCATATACGAGCAGTACGTC. Translation gives CSARDPLAESSIYEQYV.

The genes are TRBV3-1 and TRBJ1-2; 10 bases fit TRBD1. From germline, CDR1 is LGHDT and CDR2 YNNKEL (reference sequence). J gave up 8 bases and V 4 bases, and 10 bases lay outside the gene matches. The CDR3 covers 15 residues. CDR3 loop: CASSLRGDRGGGYTF. The CDR3 nucleotides are TGTGCCAGCAGCCTTCGAGGGGACAGGGGAGGAGGCTACACCTTC.

The J gene is TRBJ2-2, the V gene TRBV13; TRBD1 might be the D (6 bases). V was shortened by 5 bases and J by 7 bases, with 17 bases between the two germline ends. This CDR3 is built from 15 residues. Germline V gene sequence: CDR1 PRHDT, CDR2 FYEKMQ (reference sequence). The chain's CDR3 is CASSPPGTPGGELFF. CDR3 coding DNA: TGTGCCAGCAGCCCCCCCGGGACACCGGGCGGGGAGCTGTTTTTT.

The V gene is TRBV3-1, the J gene TRBJ2-7, with 8 bases lining up with TRBD1. The CDR3 is 14 amino acids. V lost 2 bases, J lost 3 bases, and 3 bases stayed unmatched. The germline gives CDR1 LGHDT, CDR2 YNNKEL (reference sequence). The CDR3 nucleotides are TGTGCCAGCAGCCAAACGGACAGGGACTACGAGCAGTACTTC. Amino acid sequence: CASSQTDRDYEQYF.

V is TRBV3-1 and J is TRBJ1-6, with D hard to call. The CDR3 length is 14 residues. From germline, CDR1 is LGHDT and CDR2 YNNKEL (reference sequence). V lost 8 bases and J 8 bases, leaving 16 bases between the germline ends. In nucleotides, the CDR3 is TGTGCCAGCGCCTCTGGTGTTGGTGATTCACCCCTCCACTTT. The encoded protein is CASASGVGDSPLHF.

The chain employs TRBV11-3 and TRBJ2-7; 9 nucleotides match TRBD2. The CDR3 consists of 12 residues. Trimming took 4 bases from V and 9 from J; bases not matched to a gene: 4. CDR1 and CDR2 from the germline V gene are SGHNT and YENEEA. Written as DNA, the CDR3 is TGTGCCAGCAGCTACCGTAGCGGGGGGCAGTACGTC. It yields the protein CASSYRSGGQYV.

The chain uses TRBV29-1 and TRBJ2-3, with D unresolved. Germline V gives CDR1 SQVTM, CDR2 ANQGSEA. The CDR3 has 12 amino acids. V shed 0 bases and J shed 6 bases, with 7 bases lying between them. Here the CDR3 DNA reads TGCAGCGTTGAAGATCCTCGGGATACGCAGTATTTT. Translated: CSVEDPRDTQYF.

The CDR3 protein is CSVSARGYPYEQYF. CDR3 in DNA: TGCAGCGTTTCCGCCAGGGGTTACCCCTACGAGCAGTACTTC. The V and J genes are TRBV29-1 and TRBJ2-7; a weak D match, TRBD1 (6 bases). Germline V gene data show CDR1 as SQVTM and CDR2 as ANQGSEA. V gave up 5 bases and J gave up 2 bases, with 16 bases separating them. The CDR3 is 14 residues long.

The J gene is TRBJ1-1, the V gene TRBV20-1; D unclear. V gave up 2 bases and J gave up 7 bases, with 23 bases separating them. The CDR3 consists of 16 residues. CDR1 is DFQATT and CDR2 is SNEGSKA in the germline V gene (reference sequence). The CDR3 sequence is CSARPRYPVLHSEAFF. Written as DNA, the CDR3 is TGCAGTGCTAGACCCCGGTACCCCGTACTGCATAGTGAAGCTTTCTTT.